This T cell receptor (beta chain) was observed in a study of blood T cell repertoires in COVID-19. The overall study: Acute and convalescent COVID-19 specimens originated in the United States, Italy and Spain. Sample material is recorded as cDNA or gDNA derived from T cells, B-cell-depleted T cells, or PBMCs.

Authors' methods: Cell counts per sample came from amplifying reference gene primers. Clones were sequenced by immunoSEQ multiplex PCR, and TCRdb holds only the in-frame ones, with some missing. Clonal size and the V and J genes are those of that table, whereas D and trimming came from the DNA. The sample yields 95,000 to 150,000 clones, less than 75% seen once. The V gene lost 6 bases and the J gene lost 0 bases, with 15 bases spanning the gap. Germline V gene data show CDR1 as MNHEY and CDR2 as SMNVEV (reference sequence). There are 16 residues in the CDR3. Sequencing was carried out using peripheral blood. This sequence was found in a human donor with acute or convalescent COVID-19. The donor label of this sample is uncertain. This chain joins TRBV27 and TRBJ2-1, with D perhaps matching TRBD2 (7 bases). The CDR3 DNA follows: TGTGCCAGCAGGGGGGGGCGGGGGAGCTCCTACAATGAGCAGTTCTTC. Translation gives CASRGGRGSSYNEQFF.